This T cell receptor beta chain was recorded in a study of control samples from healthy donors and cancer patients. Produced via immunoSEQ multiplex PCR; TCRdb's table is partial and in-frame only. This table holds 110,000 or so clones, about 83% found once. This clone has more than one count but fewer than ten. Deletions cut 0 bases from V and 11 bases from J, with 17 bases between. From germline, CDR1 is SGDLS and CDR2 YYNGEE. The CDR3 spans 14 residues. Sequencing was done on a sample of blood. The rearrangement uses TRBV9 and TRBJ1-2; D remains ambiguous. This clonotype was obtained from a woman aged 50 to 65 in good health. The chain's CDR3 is CASSVALLGRDYTF. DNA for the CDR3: TGTGCCAGCAGCGTAGCCCTCCTCGGGAGGGATTACACCTTC.